This record looks at one TCR beta chain sequence and its context. No antigen is known for it. Within one base of it there is no much larger clone, and no base qualities were kept. Trimming takes 7 bases from V and 0 bases from J, and the germline ends sit 12 bases apart. CDR1 and CDR2 were assigned from the germline V gene as SNHLY and FYNNEI. From its cysteine to its phenylalanine, the CDR3 spans 14 amino acids. The sequence is cut down to CDR3 DNA, 42 bases in frame from base 1. The sample belongs to a study of sequential checkpoint blockade in melanoma (dated by TCRdb to the late 2010s). Looking at the study overall: Patients were assigned by 1:1 randomization to either first-line nivolumab followed by ipilimumab (arm A) or ipilimumab followed by nivolumab (arm B). Maintenance nivolumab came after both trial sequences.

TCRbeta CDR3 regions were immunosequenced from genomic DNA with the immunoSEQ Assay. Before high-throughput sequencing, genomic DNA was amplified using bias-controlled multiplex PCR. Per the authors' processing: To quantify the absolute abundance of each unique TCRbeta CDR3 region, the sequences were collapsed and filtered. Clonality was defined as 1 minus Pielou's evenness and was calculated using productive rearrangements only. Clones with significantly greater frequencies in on-treatment versus baseline samples were identified using a previously published method. The source is immuneACCESS, and TCRdb retained only in-frame sequences with V and J called. Part of the clones is not carried over; for the studies checked, unresolved V genes explain less than half of this, and the remainder is unexplained. V, J and clone size are those of that table, while D and trimming were read from the DNA. The sample includes more than 9,500 clones, with around 75% observed a single time. The top ten constitute about a sixth of the sample.

This specimen's treatment or condition label, interpreted: randomized to nivolumab then ipilimumab (arm A) or the reverse (arm B). None of the patients in the trial had previously been given DNA-damaging chemotherapy. A FACS Aria II flow cytometer was used to sort live CD3+CD8+ cells that were negative for CD19 and CD56 from thawed PBMCs. Samples came from patients with melanoma in CheckMate 064, a randomized, open-label phase II trial of sequential checkpoint blockade. Peripheral blood mononuclear cells were collected by leukapheresis, purified with Ficoll-Paque, and frozen in human serum with approximately 9.9% DMSO. Right after sorting, the blood CD3+CD8+ cells were verified to be >98% pure, and DNA extraction followed. Summary of the overall study and its limitations: The model for predicting response that combines TCR metrics with mutation burden needs to be validated in larger, independent patient cohorts.

In this chain, TRBV2 is recombined with TRBJ1-1; TRBD1 is possibly the D segment (5 matching bases). This TCR was recovered from a human donor with melanoma. The sample in question was CD8+ T cells sorted from blood (inferred from file names), obtained from a patient given nivolumab and ipilimumab in sequence. The nucleotide sequence is given as TGTGCCAGCAATTCCGGGGGAGTGAACACTGAAGCTTTCTTT. This encodes CASNSGGVNTEAFF.